Each of the 9 T cell receptor beta chains below was sequenced from the same sample in a study of blood T cells in healthy people across ages. The use of a sample-barcoded 5' primer and a J-beta primer mix characterized a second PCR of roughly 6 to 11 cycles. TCRdb itself ran the 5' RACE reads through MiXCR, one entry per CDR3 protein. Of around 1,100,000 distinct CDR3 sequences in the sample, roughly two fifths were seen once. The material sequenced was blood. Receptor source: a man younger than 35 in good health.

The J gene is TRBJ1-1, the V gene TRBV12-3 or TRBV12-4; 11 nucleotides align to TRBD1. V dropped 7 bases and J dropped 5; count of bases not matched to a gene: 18. The CDR3 loop spans 18 amino acids. CDR3 in amino acids: CASTTSDRGLGYRTEAFF. The CDR3 DNA reads as TGTGCCAGCACCACTTCGGACAGGGGGCTGGGGTATAGGACTGAAGCTTTCTTT.

The V gene is TRBV7-2, the J gene TRBJ2-7; D might be TRBD1 or TRBD2, each matching 5 bases. The CDR3 has 14 amino acids. The V and J ends lost 5 bases and 3 bases respectively, with 14 bases between them. The V gene's germline CDR1 is SGHTA and CDR2 FQGNSA. CDR3 sequence: CASSEGPQYYEQYF. The CDR3 bases are TGTGCCAGCAGCGAGGGACCACAATACTACGAGCAGTACTTC.

The V gene is TRBV20-1, the J gene TRBJ1-1; D is ambiguous. Germline CDR1 reads DFQATT; CDR2 reads SNEGSKA (reference sequence). The CDR3 is made up of 14 amino acids. V lost 3 bases to trimming and J lost 0 bases, with 11 bases between them. The chain's CDR3 is CSASTGSVNTEAFF. The CDR3 DNA is TGCAGTGCTAGCACGGGCAGCGTGAACACTGAAGCTTTCTTT.

CDR3 coding DNA: TGCAGTGCTACTCAGATCGGAAACACCATATATTTT. Translated: CSATQIGNTIYF. The rearrangement joins TRBV20-1 to TRBJ1-3; unclear D gene. V lost 4 bases and J lost 4, with 8 bases in between. The CDR3 runs 12 residues. The germline gives CDR1 DFQATT, CDR2 SNEGSKA (reference sequence).

The gene calls are TRBV12-3 or TRBV12-4 and TRBJ1-4; no firm D call. This CDR3 has 15 amino acids. The ends were cut back, 3 bases at V and 3 bases at J, with 11 bases in the middle. In DNA, the CDR3 is TGTGCCAGCAGTTTGGGGATTGGGGCTAATGAAAAACTGTTTTTT. This codes for CASSLGIGANEKLFF.

This clonotype was counted many times. This chain connects TRBV10-3 to TRBJ2-3; D remains ambiguous. The CDR3 totals 15 residues. CDR1 and CDR2 from the germline V gene are ENHRY and SYGVKD. V lost 0 bases and J lost 2, with 9 bases in between. CDR3 sequence: CAISESPLSTDTQYF. Written as DNA, the CDR3 is TGTGCCATCAGTGAGTCGCCACTATCCACAGATACGCAGTATTTT.

V is TRBV20-1 and J is TRBJ1-2; D is possibly TRBD1 (5 bases). V lost 0 bases and J 8 bases, leaving 25 bases between the germline ends. The germline V gene encodes CDR1 DFQATT and CDR2 SNEGSKA (reference sequence). This CDR3 spans 17 amino acids. This chain's CDR3 is CSARDSAWTGGSFGYTF. The CDR3 nucleotides read TGCAGTGCTAGAGATTCCGCATGGACGGGGGGTTCCTTCGGCTACACCTTC.

This sequence joins TRBV20-1 and TRBJ1-2; D is ambiguous. Germline CDR1 DFQATT, CDR2 SNEGSKA (reference sequence). V gave up 3 bases and J gave up 2 bases, with 13 bases separating them. The CDR3 sequence is 14 residues long. The CDR3 sequence: CSARNRVSNYGYTF. The DNA of the CDR3 is TGCAGTGCTAGGAACAGAGTCTCCAACTATGGCTACACCTTC.

CDR3 sequence (DNA): TGTGCCAGCAAGGAGGGGCAGGGGAACATTCAGTACTTC. Encoded protein: CASKEGQGNIQYF. This rearrangement joins TRBV2 to TRBJ2-4; the D call may be TRBD1 or TRBD2 (6 bases each). CDR1 is SNHLY and CDR2 is FYNNEI in the germline V gene. V lost 7 bases, J lost 7 bases, and 14 bases lay in between. This CDR3 region has 13 residues.